The present T cell receptor (beta chain) was sequenced within a study of blood T cells in healthy people across ages. Study in general: Template-switching capture recovered about one barcoded beta molecule per two T cells.

Germline V gene sequence: CDR1 KGHSH, CDR2 LQKENI. V was pared by 6 bases and J by 3 bases, with 12 bases between. The CDR3 runs to 14 residues. Next came a second PCR, run for roughly 6 to 11 cycles, which used a sample-barcoded 5' primer along with a J-beta primer mix. TCRdb independently ran MiXCR on the 5' RACE reads; one entry per CDR3 protein. The profile covers approximately 880,000 distinct CDR3 sequences, with around 48% appearing a single time and 13% taken by the ten largest. This clonotype was sampled from a young man in good health. Material for sequencing was blood. The genes are TRBV18 and TRBJ1-5; the D gene is possibly TRBD1 (6 bases). CDR3 coding DNA: TGTGCCAGCTCTCGAGACAGGAACAATCAGCCCCAGCATTTT. Its translation is CASSRDRNNQPQHF.